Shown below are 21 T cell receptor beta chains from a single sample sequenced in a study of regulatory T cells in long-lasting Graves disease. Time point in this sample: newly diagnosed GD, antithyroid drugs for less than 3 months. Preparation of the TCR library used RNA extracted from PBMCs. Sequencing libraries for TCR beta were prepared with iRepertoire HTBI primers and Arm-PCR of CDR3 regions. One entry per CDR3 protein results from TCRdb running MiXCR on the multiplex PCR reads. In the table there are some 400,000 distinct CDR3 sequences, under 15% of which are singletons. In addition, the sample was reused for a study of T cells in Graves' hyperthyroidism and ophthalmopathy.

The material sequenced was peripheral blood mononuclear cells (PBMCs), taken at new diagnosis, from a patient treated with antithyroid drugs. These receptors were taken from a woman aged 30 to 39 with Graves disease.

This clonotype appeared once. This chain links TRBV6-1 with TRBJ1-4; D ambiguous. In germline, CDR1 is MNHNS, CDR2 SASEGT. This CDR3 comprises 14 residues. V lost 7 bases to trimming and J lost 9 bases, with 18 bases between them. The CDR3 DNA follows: TGTGCCAGCAACCCGGGTTTGGGGTCGCAAAAACTGTTTTTT. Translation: CASNPGLGSQKLFF.

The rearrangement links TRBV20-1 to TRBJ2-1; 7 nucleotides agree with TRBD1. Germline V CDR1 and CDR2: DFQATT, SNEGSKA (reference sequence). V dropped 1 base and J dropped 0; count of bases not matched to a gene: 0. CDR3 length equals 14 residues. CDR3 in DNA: TGCAGTGCTAGAGGACAGGGCTCCTACAATGAGCAGTTCTTC. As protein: CSARGQGSYNEQFF.

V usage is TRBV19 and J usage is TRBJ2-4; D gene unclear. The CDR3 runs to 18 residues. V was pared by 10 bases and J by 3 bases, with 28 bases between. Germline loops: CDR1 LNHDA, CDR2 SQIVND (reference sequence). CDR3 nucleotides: TGTGCCACCAGCCTCATCGGCAAACCCCCCTTTGGCAAAAACATTCAGTACTTC. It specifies CATSLIGKPPFGKNIQYF.

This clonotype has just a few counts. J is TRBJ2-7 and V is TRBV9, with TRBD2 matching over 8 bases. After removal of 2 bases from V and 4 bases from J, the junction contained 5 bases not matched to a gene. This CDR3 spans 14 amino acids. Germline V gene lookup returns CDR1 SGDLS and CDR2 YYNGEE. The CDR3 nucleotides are TGTGCCAGCAGCGTTGGTAGCGGGAATTACGAGCAGTACTTC. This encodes CASSVGSGNYEQYF.

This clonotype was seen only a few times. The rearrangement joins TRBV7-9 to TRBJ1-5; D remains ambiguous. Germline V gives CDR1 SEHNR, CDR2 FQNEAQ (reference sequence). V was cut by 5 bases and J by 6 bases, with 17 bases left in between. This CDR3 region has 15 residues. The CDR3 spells CASSRDDLLGQPQHF. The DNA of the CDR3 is TGTGCCAGCAGCCGCGATGACTTACTCGGTCAGCCCCAGCATTTT.

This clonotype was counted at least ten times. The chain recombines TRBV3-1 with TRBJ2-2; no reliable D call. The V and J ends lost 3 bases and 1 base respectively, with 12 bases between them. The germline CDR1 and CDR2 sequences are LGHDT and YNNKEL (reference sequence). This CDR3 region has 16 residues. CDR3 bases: TGTGCCAGCAGCCACCACGTAGGGATGAACACCGGGGAGCTGTTTTTT. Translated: CASSHHVGMNTGELFF.

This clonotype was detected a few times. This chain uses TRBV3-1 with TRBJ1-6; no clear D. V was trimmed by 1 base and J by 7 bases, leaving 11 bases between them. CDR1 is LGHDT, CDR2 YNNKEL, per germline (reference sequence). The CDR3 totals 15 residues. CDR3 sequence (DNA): TGTGCCAGCAGCCAAGGTTCGGATATCAATTCACCCCTCCACTTT. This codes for CASSQGSDINSPLHF.

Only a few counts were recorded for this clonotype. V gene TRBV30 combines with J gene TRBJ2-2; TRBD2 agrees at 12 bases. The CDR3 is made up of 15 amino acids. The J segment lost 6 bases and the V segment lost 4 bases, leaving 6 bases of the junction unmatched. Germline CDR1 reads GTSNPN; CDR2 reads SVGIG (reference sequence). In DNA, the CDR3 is TGTGCCTGGAATCTCCTAGCGGGAGGGCCCGGGGAGCTGTTTTTT. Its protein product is CAWNLLAGGPGELFF.

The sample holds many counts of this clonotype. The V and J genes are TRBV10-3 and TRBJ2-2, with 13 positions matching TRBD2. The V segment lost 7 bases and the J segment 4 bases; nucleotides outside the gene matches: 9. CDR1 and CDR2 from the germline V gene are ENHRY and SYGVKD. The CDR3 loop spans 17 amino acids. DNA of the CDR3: TGTGCCATCAAATATGGGACTAGCGGGACGTCCACCGGGGAGCTGTTTTTT. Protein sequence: CAIKYGTSGTSTGELFF.

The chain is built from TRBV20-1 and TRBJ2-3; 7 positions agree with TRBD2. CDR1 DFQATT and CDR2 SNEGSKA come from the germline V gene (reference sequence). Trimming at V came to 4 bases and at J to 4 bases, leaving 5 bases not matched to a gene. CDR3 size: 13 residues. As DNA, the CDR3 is TGCAGTGCTACACTAGCGTTGGCAGATACGCAGTATTTT. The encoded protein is CSATLALADTQYF.

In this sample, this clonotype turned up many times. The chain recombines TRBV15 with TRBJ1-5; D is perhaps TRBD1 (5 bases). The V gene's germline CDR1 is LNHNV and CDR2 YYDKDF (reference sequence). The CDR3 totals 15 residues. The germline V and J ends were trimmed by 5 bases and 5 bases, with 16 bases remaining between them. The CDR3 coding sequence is TGTGCCACCAGCGAAGTTGTAGGGGCCTATCAGCCCCAGCATTTT. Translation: CATSEVVGAYQPQHF. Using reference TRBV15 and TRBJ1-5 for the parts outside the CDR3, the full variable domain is DAMVIQNPRYQVTQFGKPVTLSCSQTLNHNVMYWYQQKSSQAPKLLFHYYDKDFNNEADTPDNFQSRRPNTSFCFLDIRSPGLGDTAMYLCATSEVVGAYQPQHFGDGTRLSIL.

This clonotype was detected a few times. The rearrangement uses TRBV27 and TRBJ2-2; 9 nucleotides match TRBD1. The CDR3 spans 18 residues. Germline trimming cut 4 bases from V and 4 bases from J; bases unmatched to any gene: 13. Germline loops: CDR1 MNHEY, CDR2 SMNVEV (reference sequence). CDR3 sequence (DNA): TGTGCCAGCAGTTATTACCCCGGGACAGGGCGAGGCACCGGGGAGCTGTTTTTT. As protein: CASSYYPGTGRGTGELFF.

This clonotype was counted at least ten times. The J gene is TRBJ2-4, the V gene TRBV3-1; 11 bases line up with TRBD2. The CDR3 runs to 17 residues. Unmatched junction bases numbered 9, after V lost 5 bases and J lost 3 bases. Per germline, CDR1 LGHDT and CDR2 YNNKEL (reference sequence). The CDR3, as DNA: TGTGCCAGCAGCACGACGGGACTAGCGGACCGCAAAAACATTCAGTACTTC. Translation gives CASSTTGLADRKNIQYF.

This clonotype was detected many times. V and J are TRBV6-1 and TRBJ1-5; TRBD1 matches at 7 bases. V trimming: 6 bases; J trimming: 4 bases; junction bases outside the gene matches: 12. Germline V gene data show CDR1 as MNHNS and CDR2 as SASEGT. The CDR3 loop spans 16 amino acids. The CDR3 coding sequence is TGTGCCAGCAGAGATGTGGGACAGACCCTAAATCAGCCCCAGCATTTT. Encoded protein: CASRDVGQTLNQPQHF.

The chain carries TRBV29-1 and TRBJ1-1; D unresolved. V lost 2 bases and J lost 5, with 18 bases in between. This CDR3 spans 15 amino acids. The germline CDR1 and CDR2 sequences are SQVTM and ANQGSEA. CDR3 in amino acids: CSVEKSGRFGTEAFF. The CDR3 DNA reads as TGCAGCGTTGAAAAGTCGGGCAGGTTTGGAACTGAAGCTTTCTTT.

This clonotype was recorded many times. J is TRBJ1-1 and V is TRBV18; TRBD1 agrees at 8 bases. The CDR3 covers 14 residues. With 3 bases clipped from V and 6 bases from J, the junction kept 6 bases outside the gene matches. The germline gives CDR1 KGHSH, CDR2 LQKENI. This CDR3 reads CASSPDRAYSEAFF. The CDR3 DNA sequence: TGTGCCAGCTCACCGGACAGGGCGTACTCTGAAGCTTTCTTT.

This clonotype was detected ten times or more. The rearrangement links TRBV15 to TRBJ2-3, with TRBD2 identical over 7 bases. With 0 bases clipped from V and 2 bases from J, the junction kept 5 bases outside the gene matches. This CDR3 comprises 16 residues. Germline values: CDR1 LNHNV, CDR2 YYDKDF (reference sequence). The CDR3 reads CATSRDRGENTDTQYF. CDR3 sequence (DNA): TGTGCCACCAGCAGAGATCGGGGGGAGAACACAGATACGCAGTATTTT.

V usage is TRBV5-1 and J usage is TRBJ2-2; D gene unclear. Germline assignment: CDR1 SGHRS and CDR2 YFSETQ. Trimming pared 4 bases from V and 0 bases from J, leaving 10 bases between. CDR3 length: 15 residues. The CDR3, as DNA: TGCGCCAGCAGCCCTTTCAAGGCGAACACCGGGGAGCTGTTTTTT. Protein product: CASSPFKANTGELFF.

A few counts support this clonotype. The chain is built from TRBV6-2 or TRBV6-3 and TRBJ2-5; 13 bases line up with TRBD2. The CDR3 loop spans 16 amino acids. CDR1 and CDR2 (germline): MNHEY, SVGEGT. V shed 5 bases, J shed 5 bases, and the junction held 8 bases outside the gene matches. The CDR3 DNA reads TGTGCCAGCAGTGCAACTAGCGGGAGGGGGGGTGAGACCCAGTACTTC. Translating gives CASSATSGRGGETQYF.

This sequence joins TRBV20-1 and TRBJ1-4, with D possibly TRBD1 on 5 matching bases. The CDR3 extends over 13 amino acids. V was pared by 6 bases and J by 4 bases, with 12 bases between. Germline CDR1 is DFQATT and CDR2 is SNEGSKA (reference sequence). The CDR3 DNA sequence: TGCAGTGCCGGACGGGGGGGTAATGAAAAACTGTTTTTT. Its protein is CSAGRGGNEKLFF.

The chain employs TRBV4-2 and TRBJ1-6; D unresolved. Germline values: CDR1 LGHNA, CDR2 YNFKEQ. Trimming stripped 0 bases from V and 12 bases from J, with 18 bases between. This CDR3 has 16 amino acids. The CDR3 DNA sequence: TGTGCCAGCAGCCAAGATCCCCAAGGAGGGATACTACCCCTCCACTTT. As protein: CASSQDPQGGILPLHF.